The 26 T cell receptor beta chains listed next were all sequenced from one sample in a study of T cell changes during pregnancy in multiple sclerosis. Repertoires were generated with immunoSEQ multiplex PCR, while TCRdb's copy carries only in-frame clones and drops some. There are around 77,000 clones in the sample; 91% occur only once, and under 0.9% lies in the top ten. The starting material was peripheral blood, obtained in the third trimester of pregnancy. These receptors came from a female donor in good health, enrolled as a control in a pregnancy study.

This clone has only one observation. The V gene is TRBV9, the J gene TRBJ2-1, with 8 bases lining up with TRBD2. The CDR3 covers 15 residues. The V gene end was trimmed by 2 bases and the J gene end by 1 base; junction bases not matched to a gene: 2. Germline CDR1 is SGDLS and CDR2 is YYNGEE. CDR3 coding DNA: TGTGCCAGCAGCGTCACTAGCGGATCCTACAATGAGCAGTTCTTC. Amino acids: CASSVTSGSYNEQFF.

CDR3 amino acids: CASSNRGHGANVLTF. The CDR3 DNA sequence: TGTGCCAGTAGCAACAGGGGGCACGGGGCCAACGTCCTGACTTTC. This chain connects TRBV19 to TRBJ2-6; 9 nucleotides agree with TRBD1. This CDR3 has 15 residues. Looked up from germline, CDR1 is LNHDA and CDR2 is SQIVND (reference sequence). With 6 bases clipped from V and 4 bases from J, the junction kept 4 bases outside the gene matches. The variable domain in full, with the rest retrieved from reference TRBV19 and TRBJ2-6, is DGGITQSPKYLFRKEGQNVTLSCEQNLNHDAMYWYRQDPGQGLRLIYYSQIVNDFQKGDIAEGYSVSREKKESFPLTVTSAQKNPTAFYLCASSNRGHGANVLTFGAGSRLTVL.

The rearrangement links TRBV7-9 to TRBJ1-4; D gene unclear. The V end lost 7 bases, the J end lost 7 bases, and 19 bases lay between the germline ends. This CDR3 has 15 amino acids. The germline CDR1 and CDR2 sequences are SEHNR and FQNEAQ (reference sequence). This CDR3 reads CASTPVSRVSEKLFF. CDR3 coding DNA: TGTGCCAGCACCCCGGTGAGTCGGGTTAGTGAAAAACTGTTTTTT.

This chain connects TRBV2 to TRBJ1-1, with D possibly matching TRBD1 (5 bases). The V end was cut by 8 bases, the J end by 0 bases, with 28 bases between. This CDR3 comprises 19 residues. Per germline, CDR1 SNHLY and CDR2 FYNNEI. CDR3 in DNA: TGTGCCAGCTCTAATCCTCAGGGTTGGCTGCTAGAGATGAACACTGAAGCTTTCTTT. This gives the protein CASSNPQGWLLEMNTEAFF.

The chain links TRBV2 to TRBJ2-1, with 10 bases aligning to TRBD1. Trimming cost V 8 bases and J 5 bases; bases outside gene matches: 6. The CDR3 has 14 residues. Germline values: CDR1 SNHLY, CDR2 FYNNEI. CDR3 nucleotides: TGTGCCAGCGTACGACAGGGGGCCCACAATGAGCAGTTCTTC. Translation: CASVRQGAHNEQFF.

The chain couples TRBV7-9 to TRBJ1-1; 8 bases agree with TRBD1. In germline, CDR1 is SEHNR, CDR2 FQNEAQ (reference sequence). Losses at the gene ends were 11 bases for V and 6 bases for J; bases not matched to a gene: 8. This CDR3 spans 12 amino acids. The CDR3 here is CAGIRQGSEAFF. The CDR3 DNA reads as TGTGCCGGCATACGACAGGGGTCTGAAGCTTTCTTT.

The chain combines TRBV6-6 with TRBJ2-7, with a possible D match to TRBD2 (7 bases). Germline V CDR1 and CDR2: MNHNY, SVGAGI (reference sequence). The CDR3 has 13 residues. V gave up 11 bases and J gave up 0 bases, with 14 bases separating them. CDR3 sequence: CAGGDTDSYEQYF. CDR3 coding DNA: TGTGCCGGGGGGGACACCGACTCCTACGAGCAGTACTTC.

CDR3 loop: CAIRSSGSGTGELFF. For the CDR3, the DNA is TGTGCCATCAGATCTAGCGGGAGTGGAACCGGGGAGCTGTTTTTT. This chain links TRBV10-3 with TRBJ2-2; 10 bases are shared with TRBD2. CDR1 is ENHRY and CDR2 is SYGVKD in the germline V gene. Trimming at V came to 6 bases and at J to 5 bases, leaving 6 bases not matched to a gene. The CDR3 consists of 15 residues.

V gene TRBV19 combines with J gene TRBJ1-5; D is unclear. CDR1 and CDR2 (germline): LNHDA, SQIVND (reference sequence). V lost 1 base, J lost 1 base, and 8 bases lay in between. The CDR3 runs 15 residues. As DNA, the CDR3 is TGTGCCAGTAGTATAGCTGTTATGAGCAATCAGCCCCAGCATTTT. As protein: CASSIAVMSNQPQHF.

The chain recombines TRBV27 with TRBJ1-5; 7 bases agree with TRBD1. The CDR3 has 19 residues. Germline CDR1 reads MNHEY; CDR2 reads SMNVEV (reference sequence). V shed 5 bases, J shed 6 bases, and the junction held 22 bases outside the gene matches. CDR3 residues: CASSPYRSVDRVEGQPQHF. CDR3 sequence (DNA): TGTGCCAGCAGTCCGTACCGATCAGTCGACAGGGTAGAAGGTCAGCCCCAGCATTTT.

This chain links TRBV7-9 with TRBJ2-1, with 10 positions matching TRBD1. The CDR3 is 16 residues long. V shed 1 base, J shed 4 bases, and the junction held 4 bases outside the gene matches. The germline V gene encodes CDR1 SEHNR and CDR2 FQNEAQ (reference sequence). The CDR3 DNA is TGTGCCAGCAGCTTAGTGGGGACAGGGGTATACAATGAGCAGTTCTTC. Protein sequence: CASSLVGTGVYNEQFF.

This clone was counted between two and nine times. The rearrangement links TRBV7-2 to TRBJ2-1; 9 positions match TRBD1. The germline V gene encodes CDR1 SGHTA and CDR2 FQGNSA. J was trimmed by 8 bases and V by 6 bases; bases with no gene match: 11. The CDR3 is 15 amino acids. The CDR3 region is CASSFTGTGLDEQFF. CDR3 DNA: TGTGCCAGCAGTTTCACCGGGACAGGGCTCGATGAGCAGTTCTTC.

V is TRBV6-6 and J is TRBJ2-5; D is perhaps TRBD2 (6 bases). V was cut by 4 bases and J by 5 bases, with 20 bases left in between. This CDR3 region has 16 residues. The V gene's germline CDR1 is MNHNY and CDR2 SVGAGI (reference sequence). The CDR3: CASSSTPAGSGETQYF. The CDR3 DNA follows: TGTGCCAGCAGTTCGACCCCCGCGGGGAGCGGGGAGACCCAGTACTTC.

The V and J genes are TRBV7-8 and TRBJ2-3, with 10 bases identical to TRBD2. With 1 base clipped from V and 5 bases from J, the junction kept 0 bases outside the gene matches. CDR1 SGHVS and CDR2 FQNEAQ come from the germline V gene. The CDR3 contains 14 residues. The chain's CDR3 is CASSLGTSGDTQYF. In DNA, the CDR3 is TGTGCCAGCAGCTTAGGGACTAGCGGAGATACGCAGTATTTT.

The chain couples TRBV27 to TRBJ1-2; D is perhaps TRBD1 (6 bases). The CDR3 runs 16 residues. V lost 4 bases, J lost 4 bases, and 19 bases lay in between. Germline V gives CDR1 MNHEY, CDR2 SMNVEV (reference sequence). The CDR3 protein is CASSSQLRGRVYGYTF. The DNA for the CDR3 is TGTGCCAGCAGTTCCCAACTCAGGGGTCGCGTCTATGGCTACACCTTC.

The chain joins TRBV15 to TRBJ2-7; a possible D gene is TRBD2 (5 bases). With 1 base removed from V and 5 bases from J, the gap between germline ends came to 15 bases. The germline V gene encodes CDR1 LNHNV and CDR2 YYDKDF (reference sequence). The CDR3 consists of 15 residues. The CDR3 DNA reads TGTGCCACCAGCAGAGGAAGGACCGAGGGCCACGAGCAGTACTTC. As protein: CATSRGRTEGHEQYF.

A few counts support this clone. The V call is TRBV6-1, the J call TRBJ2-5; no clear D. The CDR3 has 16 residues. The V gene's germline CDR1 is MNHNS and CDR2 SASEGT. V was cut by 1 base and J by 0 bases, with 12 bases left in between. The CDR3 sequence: CASSEGAVAHQETQYF. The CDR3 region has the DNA TGTGCCAGCAGTGAAGGGGCTGTGGCACACCAAGAGACCCAGTACTTC.

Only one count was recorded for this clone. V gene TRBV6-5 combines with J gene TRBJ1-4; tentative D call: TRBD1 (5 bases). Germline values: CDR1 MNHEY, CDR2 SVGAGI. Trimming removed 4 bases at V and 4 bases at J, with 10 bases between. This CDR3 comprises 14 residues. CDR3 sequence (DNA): TGTGCCAGCAGTTCGGGACTGAATAATGAAAAACTGTTTTTT. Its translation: CASSSGLNNEKLFF.

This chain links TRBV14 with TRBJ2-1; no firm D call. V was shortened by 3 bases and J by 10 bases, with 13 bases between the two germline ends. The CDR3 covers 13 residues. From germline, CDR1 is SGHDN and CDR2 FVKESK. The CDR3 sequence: CASSQARLGEQFF. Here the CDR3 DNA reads TGTGCCAGCAGCCAGGCGAGACTCGGAGAGCAGTTCTTC.

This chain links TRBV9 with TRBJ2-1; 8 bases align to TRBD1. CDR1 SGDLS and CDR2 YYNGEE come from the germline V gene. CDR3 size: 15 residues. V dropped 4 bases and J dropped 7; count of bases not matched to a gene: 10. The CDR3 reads CASSLRQGPTNEQFF. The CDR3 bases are TGTGCCAGCAGCTTACGACAGGGGCCGACGAATGAGCAGTTCTTC.

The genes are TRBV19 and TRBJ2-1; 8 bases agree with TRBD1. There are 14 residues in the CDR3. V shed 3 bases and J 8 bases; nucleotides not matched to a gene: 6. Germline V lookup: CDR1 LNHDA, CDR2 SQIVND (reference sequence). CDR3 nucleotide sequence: TGTGCCAGTAGTATTGGGCAGGGGGCTGATGAGCAGTTCTTC. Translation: CASSIGQGADEQFF. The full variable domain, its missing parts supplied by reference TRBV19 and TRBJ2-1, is DGGITQSPKYLFRKEGQNVTLSCEQNLNHDAMYWYRQDPGQGLRLIYYSQIVNDFQKGDIAEGYSVSREKKESFPLTVTSAQKNPTAFYLCASSIGQGADEQFFGPGTRLTVL.

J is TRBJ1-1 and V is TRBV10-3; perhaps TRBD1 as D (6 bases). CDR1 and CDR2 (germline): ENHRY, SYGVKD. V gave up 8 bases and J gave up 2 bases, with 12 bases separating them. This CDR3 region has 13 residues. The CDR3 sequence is CAIRRTENTEAFF. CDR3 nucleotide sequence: TGTGCCATCCGGAGGACAGAAAACACTGAAGCTTTCTTT.

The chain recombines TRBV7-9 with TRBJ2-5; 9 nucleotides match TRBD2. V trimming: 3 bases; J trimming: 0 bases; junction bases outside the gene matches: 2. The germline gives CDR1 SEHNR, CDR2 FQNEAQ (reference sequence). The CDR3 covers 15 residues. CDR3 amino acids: CASSFAGGHQETQYF. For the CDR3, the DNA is TGTGCCAGCAGCTTCGCGGGGGGGCACCAAGAGACCCAGTACTTC.

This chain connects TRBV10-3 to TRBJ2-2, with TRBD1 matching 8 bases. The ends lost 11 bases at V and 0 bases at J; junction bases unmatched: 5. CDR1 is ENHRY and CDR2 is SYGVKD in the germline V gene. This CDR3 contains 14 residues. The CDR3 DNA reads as TGTGCCTCTTGGACAGGGTCGAACACCGGGGAGCTGTTTTTT. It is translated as CASWTGSNTGELFF.

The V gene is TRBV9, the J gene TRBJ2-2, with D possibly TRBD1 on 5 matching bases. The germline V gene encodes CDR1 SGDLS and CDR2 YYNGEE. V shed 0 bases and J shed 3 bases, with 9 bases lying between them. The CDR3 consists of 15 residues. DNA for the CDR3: TGTGCCAGCAGCGTAGTTGGCAGGGACACCGGGGAGCTGTTTTTT. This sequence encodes CASSVVGRDTGELFF.

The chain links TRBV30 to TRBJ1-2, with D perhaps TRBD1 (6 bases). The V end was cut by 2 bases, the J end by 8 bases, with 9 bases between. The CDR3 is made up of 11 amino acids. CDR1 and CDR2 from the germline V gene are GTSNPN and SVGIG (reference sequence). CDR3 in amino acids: CAWSRGGGYTF. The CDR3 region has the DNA TGTGCCTGGAGTCGTGGGGGCGGCTACACCTTC.